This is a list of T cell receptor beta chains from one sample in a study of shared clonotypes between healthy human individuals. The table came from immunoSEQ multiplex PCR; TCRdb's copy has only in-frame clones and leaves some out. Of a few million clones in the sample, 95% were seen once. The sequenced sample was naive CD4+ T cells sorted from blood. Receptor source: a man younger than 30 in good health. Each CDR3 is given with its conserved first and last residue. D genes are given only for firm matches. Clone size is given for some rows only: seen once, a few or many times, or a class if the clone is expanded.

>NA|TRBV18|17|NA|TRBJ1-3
TGTGCCAGCACAACGCAGGGACCGATGAGCTCTGGAAACACCATATATTTT
CASTTQGPMSSGNTIYF
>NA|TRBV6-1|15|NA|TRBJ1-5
TGTGCCAGCACCACCTCGGCGGTAACTCATCAGCCCCAGCATTTT
CASTTSAVTHQPQHF
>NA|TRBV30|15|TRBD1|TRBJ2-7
TGTGCCTGGAGTGTCGGGAAGACAGGGGGAAACGAGCAGTACTTC
CAWSVGKTGGNEQYF
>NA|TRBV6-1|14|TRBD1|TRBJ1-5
TGTGCCAGCACCCATGACAGGGGATCTCAGCCCCAGCATTTT
CASTHDRGSQPQHF
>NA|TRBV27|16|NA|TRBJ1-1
TGTGCCAGCAGTCCGACTCGGAGTTCGGCTAACACTGAAGCTTTCTTT
CASSPTRSSANTEAFF
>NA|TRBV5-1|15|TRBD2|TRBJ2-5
TGCGCCAGCAGCTTGGACGGGACTAGCGAAGAGACCCAGTACTTC
CASSLDGTSEETQYF
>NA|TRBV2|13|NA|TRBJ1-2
TGTGCCAGCAGTGAAGGGTCGCGGCTTGGCTACACCTTC
CASSEGSRLGYTF
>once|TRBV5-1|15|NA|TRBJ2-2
TGCGCCAGCAGCCCCCGGGAACGCGCTCACGGGGAGCTGTTTTTT
CASSPRERAHGELFF
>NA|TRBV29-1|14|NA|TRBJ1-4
TGCAGCGTTGGGGAGGGGCCAGCTAATGAAAAACTGTTTTTT
CSVGEGPANEKLFF
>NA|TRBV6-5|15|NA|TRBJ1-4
TGTGCCAGCAGTTACTCGGCAGGGGCGGAAGAAAAACTGTTTTTT
CASSYSAGAEEKLFF
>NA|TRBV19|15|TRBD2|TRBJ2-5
TGTGCCAGTAGTCCTAGCGGGGGAGGTAGGGAGACCCAGTACTTC
CASSPSGGGRETQYF